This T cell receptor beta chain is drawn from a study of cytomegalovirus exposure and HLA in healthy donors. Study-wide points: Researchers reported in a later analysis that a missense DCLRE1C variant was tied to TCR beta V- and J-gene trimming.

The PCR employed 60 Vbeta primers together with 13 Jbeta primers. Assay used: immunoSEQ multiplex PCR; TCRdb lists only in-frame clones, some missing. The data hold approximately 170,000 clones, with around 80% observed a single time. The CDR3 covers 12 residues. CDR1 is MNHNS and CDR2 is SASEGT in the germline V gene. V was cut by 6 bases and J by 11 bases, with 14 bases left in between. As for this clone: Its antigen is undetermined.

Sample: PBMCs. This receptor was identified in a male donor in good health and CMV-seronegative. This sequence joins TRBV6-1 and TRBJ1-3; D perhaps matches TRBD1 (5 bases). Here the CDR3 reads CASSPRGTAIYF. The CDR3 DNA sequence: TGTGCCAGCAGCCCCCGGGGGACCGCCATATATTTT.